This is a list of T cell receptor beta chains from one sample in a study of T cells in Graves' hyperthyroidism and ophthalmopathy. TCRdb reprocessed the multiplex PCR reads with MiXCR, giving one entry per CDR3 protein. Among hundreds of thousands of distinct CDR3 sequences, roughly 14% were seen once, and the ten largest hold about 12%. Sequenced sample: blood. These TCRs come from a young man with Graves' ophthalmopathy. CDR3s include the opening cysteine and the closing phenylalanine or tryptophan. Each record gives: D gene, clone size, V gene, J gene, CDR3 DNA, CDR3 protein. D genes are given only for firm matches. The size entry is marked missing in some rows and otherwise reads once, few, many or a size class.

NA,NA,TRBV9,TRBJ2-2,TGTGCCAGCAGCGCCTCTCCTACAGACACCGGGGAGCTGTTTTTT,CASSASPTDTGELFF
TRBD1,many,TRBV2,TRBJ2-2,TGTGCCAGCAGTGGACAGGGGAACACCGGGGAGCTGTTTTTT,CASSGQGNTGELFF
NA,many,TRBV7-2,TRBJ1-2,TGTGCCAGCAGTTCTCCCGCAGGGCCCTATGGCTACACCTTC,CASSSPAGPYGYTF
TRBD1,many,TRBV20-1,TRBJ2-7,TGCAGTGCTCCGACAGGGGATCGCTACGAGCAGTACTTC,CSAPTGDRYEQYF
NA,many,TRBV2,TRBJ2-7,TGTGCCAGCATCCGGGAGCCTAGCTACGAGCAGTACTTC,CASIREPSYEQYF
TRBD2,many,TRBV18,TRBJ2-1,TGTGCCAGCTCACCACCGGTAGCGGGAGAGGTCAATGAGCAGTTCTTC,CASSPPVAGEVNEQFF
TRBD1,many,TRBV7-3,TRBJ1-1,TGTGCCAGCAGCTCCGTACCCGGGACAGTTCGCATGAACACTGAAGCTTTCTTT,CASSSVPGTVRMNTEAFF
NA,many,TRBV3-1,TRBJ2-1,TGTGCCAGCAGCCCCGACTCTACAAATGAGCAGTTCTTC,CASSPDSTNEQFF
NA,many,TRBV27,TRBJ2-3,TGTGCCAGCAGTCCCGACAGAAGCACAGATACGCAGTATTTT,CASSPDRSTDTQYF
NA,NA,TRBV5-1,TRBJ2-5,TGCGCCAGCAGCAGCTTGGACTGGGGGGAGACCCAGTACTTC,CASSSLDWGETQYF
TRBD2,few,TRBV29-1,TRBJ2-7,TGCAGCGTTGTTGGGAGCGGGAGGGTGTACGAGCAGTACTTC,CSVVGSGRVYEQYF
TRBD2,few,TRBV18,TRBJ2-3,TGTGCCAGCTCACCCCCCGGGGTACTAGCGAGATGGACAGATACGCAGTATTTT,CASSPPGVLARWTDTQYF
NA,many,TRBV18,TRBJ2-5,TGTGCCAGCTCACCGCAGGGTCTGCAAGAGACCCAGTACTTC,CASSPQGLQETQYF
TRBD2,NA,TRBV7-2,TRBJ2-2,TGTGCCAGCAGCTTAAGGGGACTAGCGGGGGGGAAAAACACCGGGGAGCTGTTTTTT,CASSLRGLAGGKNTGELFF
TRBD2,NA,TRBV19,TRBJ2-5,TGTGCCAGTAGCGGGAACGGGGGGAGAGAGACCCAGTACTTC,CASSGNGGRETQYF
TRBD1,many,TRBV12-3/TRBV12-4,TRBJ1-5,TGTGCCAGCAGTTTTGGGACAGGGCCTAATCAGCCCCAGCATTTT,CASSFGTGPNQPQHF
NA,many,TRBV3-1,TRBJ1-1,TGTGCCAGCAGCCAAGATAGGCAGGGCGTGCTCGGACCTTTTGAAGCTTTCTTT,CASSQDRQGVLGPFEAFF
TRBD1,few,TRBV20-1,TRBJ2-7,TGCAGTGCCGACCGGACAGGGGTCTACGAGCAGTACTTC,CSADRTGVYEQYF
TRBD2,many,TRBV7-3,TRBJ2-1,TGTGCCAGCAGCGGGAGGGCCGACAATGAGCAGTTCTTC,CASSGRADNEQFF
TRBD1,many,TRBV29-1,TRBJ1-1,TGCAGCGCCGACAGGGGTTTTGGGGACACTGAAGCTTTCTTT,CSADRGFGDTEAFF
TRBD2,NA,TRBV11-2,TRBJ2-1,TGTGCCAGCAGTTACAGGGGACTAGCAGTCGATGAGCAGTTCTTC,CASSYRGLAVDEQFF
NA,NA,TRBV7-2,TRBJ1-2,TGTGCCAGCAGCTTAGGGGGCAGCCACTATGGCTACACCTTC,CASSLGGSHYGYTF
TRBD1,few,TRBV5-6,TRBJ2-7,TGTGCCAGCAGCTTGCGGAGACAGGGGCTCGAGCAGTACTTC,CASSLRRQGLEQYF
NA,many,TRBV3-1,TRBJ1-6,TGTGCCAGCAGCTTTGGACCTTTCAATTCACCCCTCCACTTT,CASSFGPFNSPLHF
NA,NA,TRBV27,TRBJ1-4,TGTGCCAGCAGTTCCCAATCGATGACAGGAAAACTGTTTTTT,CASSSQSMTGKLFF
NA,many,TRBV6-1,TRBJ2-7,TGTGCCAGCAGAGGGGGTCTCTACGAGCAGTACTTC,CASRGGLYEQYF
NA,NA,TRBV25-1,TRBJ2-7,TGTGCCATCCTCGGCTCAGAGTACGAGCAGTACTTC,CAILGSEYEQYF
NA,once,TRBV27,TRBJ1-2,TGTGCCAGCAGTCGGGGCAGAACCTATGGCTACACCTTC,CASSRGRTYGYTF
NA,many,TRBV3-1,TRBJ1-5,TGTGCCAGCAGCCAAGACGACCCATTGGATGTGTCAGCCCAGCATTTT,CASSQDDPLDVSAQHF
TRBD2,NA,TRBV11-1,TRBJ2-3,TGTGCCAGCAGCTTCCAGCGGGGGAGCACAGATACGCAGTATTTT,CASSFQRGSTDTQYF
NA,NA,TRBV27,TRBJ2-7,TGTGCCAGCAGTCGGGGGATGAGCTCCTACGAGCAGTACTTC,CASSRGMSSYEQYF
TRBD1,NA,TRBV11-3,TRBJ2-1,TGTGCCAGCGAATCACCCGGGACAGGAAGAGGGGGCCATGAGCAGTTCTTC,CASESPGTGRGGHEQFF
TRBD1,many,TRBV5-1,TRBJ1-1,TGCGCCAGCAGCTTCAACCCTGCAGGGGGCAACACTGAAGCTTTCTTT,CASSFNPAGGNTEAFF
NA,few,TRBV15,TRBJ2-1,TGTGCCACCAGCAGAGGGGGAAGTGAGCAGTTCTTC,CATSRGGSEQFF
NA,many,TRBV24-1,TRBJ2-5,TGTGCCACCAGTGATTTCTCCGAACTACAAGAGACCCAGTACTTC,CATSDFSELQETQYF
NA,many,TRBV20-1,TRBJ2-3,TGCAGTGCGGAGGCATGGGACTCTCAGCGCACAGATACGCAGTATTTT,CSAEAWDSQRTDTQYF
TRBD2,NA,TRBV20-1,TRBJ2-1,TGCAGTGCTAGAGAAGGGGGACTAGCAAACAATGAGCAGTTCTTC,CSAREGGLANNEQFF
TRBD2,NA,TRBV9,TRBJ2-3,TGTGCCAGCAGCGTCTCAAGCGGGGGGGCCTCAGATACGCAGTATTTT,CASSVSSGGASDTQYF
NA,many,TRBV20-1,TRBJ1-2,TGCAGTGCTACCGGGACATCTAACTATGGCTACACCTTC,CSATGTSNYGYTF
NA,NA,TRBV9,TRBJ1-5,TGTGCCAGCAGCGTAGAGAGGGGGGAGTGGGGGGGCAATCAGCCCCAGCATTTT,CASSVERGEWGGNQPQHF
NA,many,TRBV29-1,TRBJ2-7,TGCAGCGTTCCGGCAGGAAATTCCTACGAGCAGTACTTC,CSVPAGNSYEQYF